This T cell receptor beta chain derives from a study of shared clonotypes between healthy human individuals (TCRdb year 2020). Notes on the research overall: A few men and a couple of women, aged 18 to 49 years, made up the cohort. Per donor, three plates each were used for CD4 naive and CD4 memory, two for CD8 naive, and one for CD8 memory. Libraries were prepared and TCR repertoires were sequenced by different laboratories using diverse techniques, in order to increase sequencing depth and limit assay-specific biases. Each donor's leukapheresis produced roughly between roughly 0.94 and 9.5 billion PBMCs. The study deeply sequenced blood TCR repertoires of five healthy adults to estimate repertoire size and the extent of clonotype sharing between individuals. What the authors observed across the whole study: Larger estimated clonotype richness was generally found for naive subsets than for memory subsets. Because the study included only a small number of donors, the genetic and exposure-history diversity represented was limited. Higher generation probabilities were observed for clonotypes shared by all four sorted-subset donors than for non-shared clonotypes. When a few donors were compared, the shared fraction of clonotypes was about 5% for naive CD4, approximately 3.5% for naive CD8, roughly 2.3% for memory CD4, and 0.4% for memory CD8. Incomplete sequencing was indicated by rarefaction of sorted-subset datasets, despite the large sequencing depth. Sampling was limited to blood, and TCR repertoires in tissue likely differ from TCR repertoires in blood. Based on pairwise subsampling, the degree of clonotype sharing among donors was expected to be affected by sequencing depth.

The donors were healthy, HIV-negative adults who had no recently reported acute infections or vaccinations. Every donor was a Caucasian adult residing in Nashville, Tennessee, USA. CD4+ T cells were enriched by magnetic negative selection, after which naive cells were positively selected on CD45RA and the negative fraction was taken as the memory subset. Blood was collected by leukapheresis, and PBMCs were isolated by Ficoll-Histopaque density gradient centrifugation and then cryopreserved in liquid nitrogen vapor phase. Analytical flow cytometry was used to check the purity and quantity of every magnetically sorted T cell population. Genomic DNA was isolated from each sorted fraction and quantified by UV absorbance on a Nanodrop 2000c. CDR1 MNHNS and CDR2 SASEGT are derived from the germline V gene. V gives up 8 bases and J gives up 14 bases, and the segment between their germline ends measures 28 bases. The CDR3 contains 15 residues, cysteine and phenylalanine counted. The entry retains the CDR3 DNA only, 45 bases that are in frame from base 1.

Using the deep immunoSEQ assay, multiplex PCR amplified TCR CDR3 regions from genomic DNA. Extracted genomic DNA from each cell subset was distributed evenly across all wells of several immunoSEQ 96-well plates, and each plate was treated as a replicate. For sorted subsets, each replicate PCR was loaded with about 200 ng genomic DNA, equivalent to 30,000 or so T cell genomes. Purified libraries were measured with a Qubit 3.0 fluorometer, size-checked on a Bioanalyzer 2100, and measured again with the KAPA Library Quantification kit. A separate single-read 150-cycle Illumina NextSeq 550 flow cell was used to sequence each immunoSEQ 96-well plate. As for the original processing: The immunoSEQ output contained only junctional sequences without quality scores, so filtering could not match that applied to full-length reads. Sequences were annotated with PyIR, a Python wrapper for IgBLAST v1.9, and V/J genes and CDR3 were assigned using IMGT germline references. Any read was removed if the V/J assignment was weak (E-value above 1e-6), the CDR3 was missing, or the read contained stop codons, out-of-frame junctions, or ambiguous translated residues. V3J clonotypes were defined as sequences sharing an identical inferred V gene, J gene, and CDR3 amino acid sequence. The percentage overlap between two repertoires was calculated by dividing the number of shared unique clonotypes by the size of the smaller repertoire. Three approaches were used to assess repertoire richness: RTK rarefaction, the Chao1 estimator, and Recon v2.1 estimates of unobserved clonotypes. For all TCRbeta clonotypes obtained by the gDNA method from a few donors, generation probabilities were computed with OLGA. As stored in TCRdb, this immuneACCESS dataset retains in-frame rearrangements with V and J assigned. A fraction of the clones does not appear; measured against another copy, unresolved V genes explain less than half of the discrepancy, and the remainder lacks a known reason. The V and J calls and clone size were taken over from that table, and D and trimming were inferred from the DNA. Here the sample has 2.3 million or so clones; over 85% occur a single time. The ten largest clones represent roughly 0.36% of the sample.

As concerns this clone: No cognate antigen has been identified for it. No much larger clone exists at a distance of one base, and base qualities are not known.

Here the chain combines TRBV6-1 and TRBJ2-4; TRBD2 is perhaps the D gene, given 5 matching bases. The source material was naive CD4+ T cells from PBMCs. The sample's cell subset or site label is to be understood as: CD45RA+ positively selected. This TCR derives from a man between 18 and 29 years old in good health. Some clones in this sample may be carry-over from other donors' samples. The nucleotides read TGTGCCAGCCGCGCCCAGAAATCCAGAGCGGAAGAGAAGTACTTC. The translation is CASRAQKSRAEEKYF.